These 5 T cell receptor beta chains were sequenced from one sample in a study of shared clonotypes between healthy human individuals. The protocol was immunoSEQ multiplex PCR, while the TCRdb copy is restricted to in-frame clones and leaves out a portion. This table holds about 1 million clones, 75% found once. Material for sequencing was memory CD4+ T cells sorted from blood. Subset defined: CD45RA-negative fraction. The receptor source for this set is a man aged 18 to 30 in good health.

The genes are TRBV2 and TRBJ2-7; D might be TRBD1 (6 bases). Germline V gives CDR1 SNHLY, CDR2 FYNNEI. The CDR3 extends over 14 amino acids. The V end was cut by 7 bases, the J end by 0 bases, with 13 bases between. CDR3 sequence (DNA): TGTGCCAGCACTAACACAGGGTCCTCCTACGAGCAGTACTTC. It encodes CASTNTGSSYEQYF.

The rearrangement links TRBV5-1 to TRBJ1-1, with D possibly TRBD1 on 5 matching bases. Trimming took off 4 bases at V and 6 bases at J, with 13 bases between the two ends. The CDR3 runs 13 residues. Germline values: CDR1 SGHRS, CDR2 YFSETQ. In nucleotides, the CDR3 is TGCGCCAGCAGCCTCGGGGACCTCGCTGAAGCTTTCTTT. Residues: CASSLGDLAEAFF.

The chain combines TRBV10-1 with TRBJ2-7; D tentatively fits TRBD1 or TRBD2 (5 bases each). CDR3 size: 14 residues. Trimming shortened V by 11 bases and J by 2 bases, and 19 bases separated the two germline ends. Per the germline V gene, CDR1 is WNHNN and CDR2 is SYGVQD (reference sequence). This CDR3 reads CAPGAAQATYEQYF. The CDR3, as DNA: TGCGCCCCCGGGGCCGCACAAGCCACCTACGAGCAGTACTTC.

There are a few counts of this clone. This sequence joins TRBV6-6 and TRBJ2-7, with D possibly TRBD2 on 5 matching bases. Germline CDR1 MNHNY, CDR2 SVGAGI (reference sequence). The CDR3 is 12 amino acids. With 6 bases removed from V and 6 bases from J, the gap between germline ends came to 12 bases. The CDR3 nucleotides read TGTGCCAGCAGGTACGGGGTCTCCGAGCAGTACTTC. Its translation: CASRYGVSEQYF.

This clone was recorded once. The gene calls are TRBV18 and TRBJ2-7; D may be TRBD1 (6 bases). The CDR3 length is 14 residues. Germline CDR1 is KGHSH and CDR2 is LQKENI. Trimming removed 4 bases at V and 5 bases at J, with 15 bases between. Here the CDR3 reads CASSQNRARDEQYF. The CDR3 nucleotides are TGTGCCAGCTCACAAAACAGGGCTCGCGACGAGCAGTACTTC.